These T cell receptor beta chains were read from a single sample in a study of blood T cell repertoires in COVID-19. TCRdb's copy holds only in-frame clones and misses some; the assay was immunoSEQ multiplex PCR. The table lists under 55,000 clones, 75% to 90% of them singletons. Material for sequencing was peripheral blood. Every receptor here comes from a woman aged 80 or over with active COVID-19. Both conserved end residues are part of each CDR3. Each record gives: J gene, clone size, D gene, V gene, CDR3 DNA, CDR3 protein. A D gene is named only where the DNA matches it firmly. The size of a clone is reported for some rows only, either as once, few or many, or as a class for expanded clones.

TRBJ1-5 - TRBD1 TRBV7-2 TGTGCCAGCAGCACCAGACAGGGGTCTAATCAGCCCCAGCATTTT CASSTRQGSNQPQHF
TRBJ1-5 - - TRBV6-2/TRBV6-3 TGTGCCAGCAGTTTGCGGGGAGTAAGCAATCAGCCCCAGCATTTT CASSLRGVSNQPQHF
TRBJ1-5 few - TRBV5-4 TGTGCCAGCAGCCAGGACAGTAATCAGCCCCAGCATTTT CASSQDSNQPQHF
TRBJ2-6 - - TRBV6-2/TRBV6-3 TGTGCCAGCAGTTACACTGGACAATTGAACTCTGGGGCCAACGTCCTGACTTTC CASSYTGQLNSGANVLTF
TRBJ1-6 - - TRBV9 TGTGCCAGCAGCGGCCGGGGAGAGAAAAATTCACCCCTCCACTTT CASSGRGEKNSPLHF
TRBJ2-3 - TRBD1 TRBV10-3 TGTGCCAGCCGACAGGGCTCCACAGATACGCAGTATTTT CASRQGSTDTQYF
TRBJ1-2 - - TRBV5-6 TGTGCCAGCAGCCTACCACAGGGTGATGGCTACACCTTC CASSLPQGDGYTF
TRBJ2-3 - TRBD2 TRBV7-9 TGTGCCAGCAGCCCGCGGACTAGCGGGGGGCCGGCGCAGTATTTT CASSPRTSGGPAQYF
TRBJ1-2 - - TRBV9 TGTGCCAGCAGCGTCCTTGCAGCCGGGGATGGCTACACCTTC CASSVLAAGDGYTF
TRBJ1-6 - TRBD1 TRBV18 TGTGCCAGCTCACCGACAGGGGAAAGGTCACCCCTCCACTTT CASSPTGERSPLHF
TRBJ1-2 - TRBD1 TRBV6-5 TGTGCCAGCAGGACGGGGACAGGAGTCCAATATGGCTACACCTTC CASRTGTGVQYGYTF
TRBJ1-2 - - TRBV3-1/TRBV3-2 TGTGCCAGCAGCCAACACCTCCGGGGGTCTGGCTACACCTTC CASSQHLRGSGYTF
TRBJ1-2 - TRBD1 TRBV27 TGTGCCAGCAGTCCTCGACAGGGCTATGGCTACACCTTC CASSPRQGYGYTF
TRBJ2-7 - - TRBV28 TGTGCCAGCAGTTTGTTGGGGGCGAGTCGTGAGCAGTACTTC CASSLLGASREQYF
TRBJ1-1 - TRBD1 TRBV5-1 TGCGCCAGCAGCTTGTCAGGGGGATGGACTGAAGCTTTCTTT CASSLSGGWTEAFF
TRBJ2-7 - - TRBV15 TGTGCCACCAGCAGAGTGGTCCAGACCTACGAGCAGTACTTC CATSRVVQTYEQYF
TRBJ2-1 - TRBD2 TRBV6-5 TGTGCCAGCAGTTACTCGGGACTAGCGGGGGACAATGAGCAGTTCTTC CASSYSGLAGDNEQFF
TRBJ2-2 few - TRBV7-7 TGTGCCAGCAGCTGGGGGCAGGGGAGAACCGGGGAGCTGTTTTTT CASSWGQGRTGELFF
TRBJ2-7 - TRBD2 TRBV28 TGTGCCAGCACTCCCCAGCGCGGGGGGGCCGAGCAGTACTTC CASTPQRGGAEQYF
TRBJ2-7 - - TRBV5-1 TGCGCCAGCAGCTTGGTGCCGGGGACCTACGAGCAGTACTTC CASSLVPGTYEQYF
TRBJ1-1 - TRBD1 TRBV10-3 TGTGCCATCAGTGAGTTCGACAGGGGTGGAGCTTTCTTT CAISEFDRGGAFF
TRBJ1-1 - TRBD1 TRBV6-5 TGTGCCAGCAGTTTTTACGACAGGGGCACTGAAGCTTTCTTT CASSFYDRGTEAFF
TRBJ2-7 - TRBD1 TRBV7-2 TGTGCCAGCAGCCCCGGGACAGGGGTTTTCTACGAGCAGTACTTC CASSPGTGVFYEQYF
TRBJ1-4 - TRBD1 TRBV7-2 TGTGCCAGCAGCCCCCGGGTCAGGGGGACTAATGAAAAACTGTTTTTT CASSPRVRGTNEKLFF
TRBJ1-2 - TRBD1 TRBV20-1 TGCAGTGCTAGTGCCGGGACAGGTACAGCTAACTATGGCTACACCTTC CSASAGTGTANYGYTF
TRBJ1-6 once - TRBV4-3 TGCGCCAGCAGCCAAGATACCGGAGTCTTAAGTAATTCACCCCTCCACTTT CASSQDTGVLSNSPLHF
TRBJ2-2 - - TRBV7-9 TGTGCCAGCACCAATGGGGGCAGGGGGAACACCGGGGAGCTGTTTTTT CASTNGGRGNTGELFF
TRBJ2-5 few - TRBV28 TGTGCCAGCAGTCCCACTCGGACATTGCAAGAGACCCAGTACTTC CASSPTRTLQETQYF
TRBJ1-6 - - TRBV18 TGTGCCAGCTCATTCGGCGGGGACCGCTCACCCCTCCACTTT CASSFGGDRSPLHF
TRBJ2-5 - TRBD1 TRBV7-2 TGTGCCAGCAGAGCCTCCCTAGGGACAGGGAGGGAGACCCAGTACTTC CASRASLGTGRETQYF
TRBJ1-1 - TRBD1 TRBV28 TGTGCCAGCAGTGCTGGGGGGACAGGGATTGAAGCTTTCTTT CASSAGGTGIEAFF
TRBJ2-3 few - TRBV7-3 TGTGCCAGCAGCTTAAACGGGGGGCGCGAAGATACGCAGTATTTT CASSLNGGREDTQYF